This T cell receptor (beta chain) was found in a study of T cell repertoires in cytomegalovirus infection. About the study: CMV epitopes, recently identified HLA-C-restricted and well-studied HLA-B-restricted, were used. Based on public TCR beta signatures, there were indications of CMV infection and of a matching HLA type. The study, taken as a whole, reports: Dominating the ex vivo response were TCR beta clonotypes that were CMV-specific and HLA-C-restricted.

On this clonotype: Its antigen is not identified.

V gave up 0 bases and J gave up 4 bases, with 10 bases separating them. Per germline, CDR1 LGHNA and CDR2 YSLEER. CDR3 length equals 15 residues. TCRdb re-derived calls from the reads in MiXCR, one entry per CDR3 protein. Among hundreds of thousands of distinct CDR3 sequences listed, roughly 42% were seen once. Sequenced material: cultured PBMCs, taken from culture after CMV antigen stimulation. The genes are TRBV4-3 and TRBJ1-3; D is undetermined. The source is a human donor in good health (CMV status not recorded). Some clones in this sample may be carry-over from other donors' samples. This chain's CDR3 is CASSQDLGSGNTIYF. DNA of the CDR3: TGCGCCAGCAGCCAAGATCTCGGGTCGGGAAACACCATATATTTT.